Below, 14 T cell receptor beta chains from the same sample are listed, as sequenced in a study of blood T cell repertoires in COVID-19. Sequencing was performed with immunoSEQ multiplex PCR; in TCRdb, only in-frame clones are kept and a portion is missing. The table has approximately 260,000 clones, approximately 90% seen once. What was sequenced was peripheral blood. These receptor sequences come from a woman aged 40 to 50 with acute or convalescent COVID-19.

The gene calls are TRBV3-1 (or the pseudogene TRBV3-2) and TRBJ2-1; D might be TRBD2 (5 bases). Per the germline V gene, CDR1 is LGHDT and CDR2 is YNNKEL (reference sequence). Trimming left V 0 bases short and J 10 bases short, with 10 bases between. The CDR3 is 13 residues long. CDR3 in DNA: TGTGCCAGCAGCCAAGATACTAGGAGCGAGCAGTTCTTC. It codes for CASSQDTRSEQFF.

For this clone: Distinct nucleotide sequences in the sample also encode this CDR3. The J gene is TRBJ1-1, the V gene TRBV6-5; a possible D gene is TRBD1 (6 bases). V gave up 4 bases and J gave up 3 bases, with 15 bases separating them. Looked up from germline, CDR1 is MNHEY and CDR2 is SVGAGI. The CDR3 spans 15 residues. CDR3 in DNA: TGTGCCAGCAGTTCCCCGGGACAAGGGCACACTGAAGCTTTCTTT. It is translated as CASSSPGQGHTEAFF.

This chain links TRBV9 with TRBJ1-2; possible D gene TRBD1, 5 bases. CDR3 length: 18 residues. CDR1 is SGDLS, CDR2 YYNGEE, per germline. V lost 0 bases to trimming and J lost 4 bases, with 22 bases between them. The CDR3, as DNA: TGTGCCAGCAGCGTAGAATCCGGGGGGGTAGGGATAATCTATGGCTACACCTTC. Translation: CASSVESGGVGIIYGYTF.

The chain combines TRBV29-1 with TRBJ1-1; no clear D gene. This CDR3 comprises 13 residues. Trimming took off 5 bases at V and 0 bases at J, with 10 bases between the two ends. The germline V gene has CDR1 SQVTM and CDR2 ANQGSEA. The CDR3 DNA is TGCAGCGTTAGCGGTACACTGAACACTGAAGCTTTCTTT. Its protein product is CSVSGTLNTEAFF.

This chain connects TRBV29-1 to TRBJ2-3; 10 bases map to TRBD2. V lost 2 bases, J lost 7 bases, and 3 bases stayed unmatched. From germline, CDR1 is SQVTM and CDR2 ANQGSEA. This CDR3 is built from 13 residues. This CDR3 is CSVEQRGGNTQYF. CDR3 sequence (DNA): TGCAGCGTTGAACAGCGGGGGGGAAATACGCAGTATTTT.

This chain joins TRBV15 and TRBJ1-4, with 11 positions matching TRBD1. The CDR3 is made up of 13 amino acids. Looked up from germline, CDR1 is LNHNV and CDR2 is YYDKDF (reference sequence). The junction had 2 bases not matched to a gene; V was cut back by 7 bases and J by 7 bases. CDR3 sequence (DNA): TGTGCCACCATGGGGACAGGGGGTGAAAAACTGTTTTTT. Amino acid sequence: CATMGTGGEKLFF.

This clone was detected only a few times. The chain joins TRBV6-2 or TRBV6-3 to TRBJ2-7, with D possibly TRBD1 on 7 matching bases. CDR3 length: 18 amino acids. Per germline, CDR1 MNHEY and CDR2 SVGEGT. Trimming took 0 bases from V and 4 from J, leaving 22 bases between them. The CDR3 is CASSYSTVYGGGGYEQYV. In DNA, the CDR3 is TGTGCCAGCAGTTACTCGACCGTCTACGGAGGGGGCGGTTACGAGCAGTACGTC.

This clone has a single count. The gene calls are TRBV11-2 and TRBJ1-3; D gene unclear. The germline V and J ends were trimmed by 4 bases and 2 bases, with 9 bases remaining between them. Germline V gene lookup returns CDR1 SGHAT and CDR2 FQNNGV. This CDR3 spans 14 amino acids. CDR3 nucleotide sequence: TGTGCCAGCAGCTCCCCACGGGCTGGAAACACCATATATTTT. This gives the protein CASSSPRAGNTIYF.

This chain connects TRBV2 to TRBJ1-1; D perhaps matches TRBD1 (5 bases). The germline gives CDR1 SNHLY, CDR2 FYNNEI. The V end was cut by 0 bases, the J end by 4 bases, with 12 bases between. This CDR3 spans 15 amino acids. The CDR3 is CASSEALRGSTEAFF. The CDR3 DNA reads as TGTGCCAGCAGTGAAGCGCTTCGGGGGAGCACTGAAGCTTTCTTT.

The V gene is TRBV3-1 (or the pseudogene TRBV3-2), the J gene TRBJ2-3, with TRBD2 as a possible D gene (5 bases). Trimming pared 0 bases from V and 2 bases from J, leaving 9 bases between. Germline CDR1 reads LGHDT; CDR2 reads YNNKEL (reference sequence). The CDR3 length is 15 residues. CDR3 nucleotide sequence: TGTGCCAGCAGCCAAGATGGTGACTACACAGATACGCAGTATTTT. It codes for CASSQDGDYTDTQYF.

This clone was seen once. DNA for the CDR3: TGTGCCAGTAGTATCCGGACAGGGGGCTTCAATTCACCCCTCCACTTT. Its translation: CASSIRTGGFNSPLHF. The rearrangement links TRBV19 to TRBJ1-6; 11 positions agree with TRBD1. Germline V gene data show CDR1 as LNHDA and CDR2 as SQIVND (reference sequence). With V trimmed by 3 bases and J by 7 bases, 5 bases remained unmatched. This CDR3 region has 16 residues.

This clone has more than one count but fewer than ten. The V and J genes are TRBV27 and TRBJ1-1; possibly TRBD1 for D (5 bases). The CDR3 loop spans 12 amino acids. V was cut by 3 bases and J by 4 bases, with 6 bases left in between. Germline V gene lookup returns CDR1 MNHEY and CDR2 SMNVEV (reference sequence). The CDR3 sequence: CASSFTGTEAFF. The CDR3 nucleotides read TGTGCCAGCAGTTTCACAGGCACTGAAGCTTTCTTT.

This clone has only one observation. The V call is TRBV19, the J call TRBJ1-1; TRBD1 might be the D (6 bases). V dropped 4 bases and J dropped 3 bases, with 18 bases sitting between them. This CDR3 spans 16 amino acids. Germline-derived CDR1 and CDR2 are LNHDA and SQIVND (reference sequence). The CDR3 protein is CASSRISGAPDTEAFF. CDR3 in DNA: TGTGCCAGTAGTAGAATCTCAGGGGCCCCGGACACTGAAGCTTTCTTT.

The J gene is TRBJ1-1, the V gene TRBV27, with D perhaps TRBD1 (5 bases). The CDR3 consists of 13 residues. Trimming removed 3 bases from V and 1 base from J, with 6 bases in between. Germline assignment: CDR1 MNHEY and CDR2 SMNVEV (reference sequence). CDR3 coding DNA: TGTGCCAGCAGTTTTCAGGGGAACACTGAAGCTTTCTTT. It yields the protein CASSFQGNTEAFF.